These 16 T cell receptor beta chains were all obtained from the same sample, sequenced in a study of T cells expressing NK-cell markers. TCRdb re-called the 5' RACE reads and catalogs CDR3 proteins one per entry, DNA excluded. The ten most abundant clones cover 9.5% to 12% of a sample with 350,000 to 400,000 distinct CDR3 sequences. Sequenced: blood T cells: a sorted CD56 or NKG2C T cell subset, CD4+ or CD8+ T cells, or bulk PBMC T cells (not recorded which). The receptors stem from a woman aged 45-65 years in good health.

V gene TRBV6-1 combines with J gene TRBJ1-2. The CDR3 has 12 residues. Looked up from germline, CDR1 is MNHNS and CDR2 is SASEGT. CDR3 protein: CASSWTSYGYTF.

The chain has TRBV2 and TRBJ1-1; there is no DNA to check the TCRdb D call of TRBD1. The CDR3 runs to 16 residues. CDR1 SNHLY and CDR2 FYNNEI come from the germline V gene. CDR3 sequence reads: CASSVTPQGLRGEAFF.

V usage is TRBV12-3 or TRBV12-4 and J usage is TRBJ1-5. CDR3 size: 15 residues. CDR3: CASGGQAGVNQPQHF.

The V gene is TRBV27, the J gene TRBJ1-2. Germline-derived CDR1 and CDR2 are MNHEY and SMNVEV (reference sequence). This CDR3 spans 13 amino acids. Here the CDR3 reads CASSLDANYGYTF.

CDR3 in amino acids: CASSSILGRGPRLDNEQFF. This chain links TRBV7-8 with TRBJ2-1; TCRdb's assignment of TRBD2 cannot be checked, as there is no DNA. The length of the CDR3 is 19 residues. Germline CDR1 and CDR2: SGHVS and FQNEAQ. The whole variable domain, remainder taken from reference TRBV7-8 and TRBJ2-1, is GAGVSQSPRYKVAKRGQDVALRCDPISGHVSLFWYQQALGQGPEFLTYFQNEAQLDKSGLPSDRFFAERPEGSVSTLKIQRTQQEDSAVYLCASSSILGRGPRLDNEQFFGPGTRLTVL.

The CDR3 loop is CASSRAAYGYTF. This chain joins TRBV19 and TRBJ1-2. The CDR3 runs to 12 residues. Germline CDR1 and CDR2: LNHDA and SQIVND (reference sequence).

The gene calls are TRBV24-1 and TRBJ2-5; TCRdb gives TRBD2 as the D gene, but with no DNA this cannot be confirmed. The CDR3 covers 13 residues. Germline-derived CDR1 and CDR2 are KGHDR and SFDVKD. The CDR3 region is CATSGLAEETQYF.

The chain is built from TRBV10-3 and TRBJ2-1. CDR1 is ENHRY, CDR2 SYGVKD, per germline. The CDR3 has 15 residues. CDR3 region: CAISQTQVGYNEQFF.

The chain recombines TRBV5-1 with TRBJ2-1; TCRdb's D call, TRBD2, is unchecked because there is no DNA. Germline V gene lookup returns CDR1 SGHRS and CDR2 YFSETQ. The CDR3 consists of 17 residues. The CDR3 protein is CASSPGLAGEPYNEQFF.

CDR3 sequence: CASSRGRESDTQYF. The chain couples TRBV5-1 to TRBJ2-3; TCRdb gives TRBD2 as the D gene, but with no DNA this cannot be confirmed. Germline V gene data show CDR1 as SGHRS and CDR2 as YFSETQ. CDR3 length: 14 amino acids.

CDR3 in amino acids: CASSYVAAQETQYF. The chain links TRBV6-5 to TRBJ2-5. The germline V gene encodes CDR1 MNHEY and CDR2 SVGAGI. The CDR3 is made up of 14 amino acids.

The chain joins TRBV20-1 to TRBJ2-1; TCRdb reports TRBD2, a call that lacks DNA to check it against. CDR3 length: 15 amino acids. Germline V gives CDR1 DFQATT, CDR2 SNEGSKA (reference sequence). This CDR3 reads CSVSRVGSLLDEQFF.

The V and J genes are TRBV12-3 or TRBV12-4 and TRBJ2-1; absent DNA, TCRdb's TRBD1 call cannot be checked. There are 15 residues in the CDR3. CDR3 loop: CASSLGYRGTNEQFF.

The chain carries TRBV7-2 and TRBJ2-7; the D call of TRBD2 rests on TCRdb alone, since no DNA is present to check it. The CDR3 is 17 amino acids. CDR1 and CDR2 from the germline V gene are SGHTA and FQGNSA. The CDR3 here is CASSFTSGRGDSYEQYF.

This chain uses TRBV5-1 with TRBJ2-2; there is no DNA to check the TCRdb D call of TRBD2. The germline gives CDR1 SGHRS, CDR2 YFSETQ. The CDR3 has 15 amino acids. The CDR3 region is CASRTGLGLTGELFF.

This chain connects TRBV7-9 to TRBJ2-3; TCRdb returns TRBD2, unconfirmable since there is no DNA. This CDR3 is built from 13 residues. Germline V gene lookup returns CDR1 SEHNR and CDR2 FQNEAQ (reference sequence). The CDR3 reads CASRSRGPDTQYF.